Following are 26 T cell receptor beta chains from one sample sequenced in a study of T cells after yellow fever vaccination. TCRdb processed the 5' RACE reads anew with MiXCR; each CDR3 protein has one entry. The sample yields some 200,000 distinct CDR3 sequences, about 3% seen once. Sample: CD4+ T cells sorted from PBMCs, taken 10 days after the yellow fever booster vaccination. The receptor set was obtained from a man aged 18-30 years who received the YFV17D yellow fever vaccine.

In its sample, this clonotype was seen a few times. The chain employs TRBV27 and TRBJ2-1; 9 nucleotides match TRBD1. This CDR3 region has 14 residues. The germline CDR1 and CDR2 sequences are MNHEY and SMNVEV (reference sequence). With 5 bases clipped from V and 9 bases from J, the junction kept 8 bases outside the gene matches. CDR3 nucleotides: TGTGCCAGCAGTCAAGCGCCGGACAGGGGTGAGCAGTTCTTC. This translates into CASSQAPDRGEQFF.

The rearrangement links TRBV20-1 to TRBJ1-1; no clear D gene. The germline V gene encodes CDR1 DFQATT and CDR2 SNEGSKA (reference sequence). V shed 3 bases and J shed 7 bases, with 15 bases lying between them. The length of the CDR3 is 13 residues. This CDR3 reads CSARPPYVVEAFF. For the CDR3, the DNA is TGCAGTGCTAGGCCCCCATATGTAGTTGAAGCTTTCTTT.

The chain employs TRBV27 and TRBJ2-7; D possibly corresponds to TRBD2 (6 bases). Trimming cost V 8 bases and J 2 bases, with 13 bases left between them. The CDR3 has 13 amino acids. In germline, CDR1 is MNHEY, CDR2 SMNVEV (reference sequence). As DNA, the CDR3 is TGTGCCAGCGGGTTGGGACTCCCCTACGAGCAGTACTTC. Residues: CASGLGLPYEQYF.

A few counts support this clonotype. CDR3 DNA sequence: TGTGCCAGCAGTGAATTTCGGGGATCTGGAAACACCATATATTTT. This encodes CASSEFRGSGNTIYF. V and J are TRBV25-1 and TRBJ1-3; D call uncertain. V lost 1 base and J lost 1, with 8 bases in between. CDR3 length: 15 residues. Germline CDR1 and CDR2: MGHDK and SYGVNS.

This clonotype showed up many times. The chain joins TRBV4-1 to TRBJ1-5, with 8 positions matching TRBD1. Trimming took 1 base from V and 6 from J; bases not matched to a gene: 2. The CDR3 consists of 14 residues. The V gene's germline CDR1 is MGHRA and CDR2 YSYEKL. Written as DNA, the CDR3 is TGCGCCAGCAGCCAAGCCAGGGGGCTTCAGCCCCAGCATTTT. This codes for CASSQARGLQPQHF.

The rearrangement links TRBV7-8 to TRBJ1-3, with D hard to call. The CDR3 runs 13 residues. Trimming shortened V by 5 bases and J by 4 bases, and 9 bases separated the two germline ends. Looked up from germline, CDR1 is SGHVS and CDR2 is FQNEAQ. The CDR3 is CASSPVEGNTIYF. The CDR3 DNA reads TGTGCCAGCAGCCCAGTGGAGGGAAACACCATATATTTT. The complete variable domain, with remaining parts taken from reference TRBV7-8 and TRBJ1-3, reads GAGVSQSPRYKVAKRGQDVALRCDPISGHVSLFWYQQALGQGPEFLTYFQNEAQLDKSGLPSDRFFAERPEGSVSTLKIQRTQQEDSAVYLCASSPVEGNTIYFGEGSWLTVV.

This clonotype has ten or more counts. The chain recombines TRBV7-6 with TRBJ2-3, with D perhaps TRBD1 or TRBD2 (6 bases each). The CDR3 runs 16 residues. V was cut by 5 bases and J by 4 bases, with 19 bases left in between. In germline, CDR1 is SGHVS, CDR2 FNYEAQ. CDR3 protein: CASSAPGLRGPDTQYF. The CDR3 DNA is TGTGCCAGCAGCGCTCCGGGACTTCGGGGGCCAGATACGCAGTATTTT.

This clonotype was recorded at least ten times. V usage is TRBV5-1 and J usage is TRBJ2-5; D is tentatively TRBD1 or TRBD2 (5 bases each). Germline values: CDR1 SGHRS, CDR2 YFSETQ. There are 16 residues in the CDR3. Trimming took 4 bases from V and 1 from J, leaving 17 bases between them. CDR3 in DNA: TGCGCCAGCAGCCAATCTTGGGGGATAATCCAAGAGACCCAGTACTTC. Translation gives CASSQSWGIIQETQYF.

This clonotype was detected many times. The chain recombines TRBV6-5 with TRBJ2-7; D unresolved. The CDR3 runs 15 residues. The V and J ends lost 6 bases and 3 bases respectively, with 18 bases between them. The germline V gene encodes CDR1 MNHEY and CDR2 SVGAGI. CDR3 bases: TGTGCCAGCAGCCGATCGGCCCCTGGGATCTACGAGCAGTACTTC. It codes for CASSRSAPGIYEQYF.

The sample holds a few counts of this clonotype. The chain has TRBV5-1 and TRBJ2-1, with 15 bases aligning to TRBD2. Germline loops: CDR1 SGHRS, CDR2 YFSETQ. This CDR3 has 17 amino acids. V trimming: 4 bases; J trimming: 9 bases; junction bases outside the gene matches: 11. The CDR3 region is CASSSGLAGGLGGEQFF. In DNA form, the CDR3 reads TGCGCCAGCAGCAGTGGACTAGCGGGGGGGCTTGGTGGTGAGCAGTTCTTC. Using reference TRBV5-1 and TRBJ2-1 for the parts outside the CDR3, the full variable domain is KAGVTQTPRYLIKTRGQQVTLSCSPISGHRSVSWYQQTPGQGLQFLFEYFSETQRNKGNFPGRFSGRQFSNSRSEMNVSTLELGDSALYLCASSSGLAGGLGGEQFFGPGTRLTVL.

This clonotype was seen more than once but under ten times. The genes are TRBV12-3 or TRBV12-4 and TRBJ2-5; D call uncertain. Trimming shortened V by 7 bases and J by 2 bases, and 14 bases separated the two germline ends. The CDR3 is 14 amino acids. The CDR3 loop reads CASTSPAVQETQYF. DNA of the CDR3: TGTGCCAGCACCTCACCCGCGGTTCAAGAGACCCAGTACTTC.

This clonotype was counted a few times. The chain carries TRBV18 and TRBJ2-2; 8 bases are shared with TRBD1. The V and J ends lost 4 bases and 0 bases, in that order; junction bases with no gene match: 4. This CDR3 is built from 16 residues. From germline, CDR1 is KGHSH and CDR2 LQKENI. The DNA for the CDR3 is TGTGCCAGCTCACAACAGGGACAGGCGAACACCGGGGAGCTGTTTTTT. It is translated as CASSQQGQANTGELFF.

This clonotype has a handful of counts. This chain uses TRBV12-3 or TRBV12-4 with TRBJ2-3; 11 nucleotides line up with TRBD2. V trimming: 6 bases; J trimming: 3 bases; junction bases outside the gene matches: 8. The CDR3 runs to 16 residues. Here the CDR3 DNA reads TGTGCCAGCAGGAGCTATAGCGGGGGGGGAACAGATACGCAGTATTTT. Translation gives CASRSYSGGGTDTQYF.

A few counts support this clonotype. The rearrangement joins TRBV28 to TRBJ1-5, with TRBD1 matching 8 bases. With 3 bases clipped from V and 4 bases from J, the junction kept 8 bases outside the gene matches. This CDR3 is 16 amino acids long. Germline loops: CDR1 MDHEN, CDR2 SYDVKM. The CDR3 DNA reads TGTGCCAGCAGTTTCCAGGGGGCAAATCCGAATCAGCCCCAGCATTTT. Translation: CASSFQGANPNQPQHF.

This clonotype was observed at least ten times. The chain joins TRBV5-1 to TRBJ2-5; tentative D call: TRBD1 (5 bases). This CDR3 is built from 12 residues. Per germline, CDR1 SGHRS and CDR2 YFSETQ. V lost 3 bases and J 5 bases, leaving 8 bases between the germline ends. The CDR3 loop reads CASSSGSETQYF. The CDR3 DNA reads as TGCGCCAGCAGCTCAGGGTCCGAGACCCAGTACTTC.

The sample holds a few counts of this clonotype. The chain carries TRBV29-1 and TRBJ2-5, with D maybe TRBD1 (5 bases). This CDR3 spans 16 amino acids. Germline V lookup: CDR1 SQVTM, CDR2 ANQGSEA. Trimming pared 5 bases from V and 1 base from J, leaving 20 bases between. The CDR3 protein is CSVPGQTTNIQETQYF. The CDR3 DNA reads TGCAGCGTTCCAGGACAAACGACAAACATCCAAGAGACCCAGTACTTC.

J is TRBJ2-3 and V is TRBV5-1; D gene uncertain. V was clipped by 0 bases and J by 2 bases, with 13 bases between them. The germline V gene encodes CDR1 SGHRS and CDR2 YFSETQ. CDR3 size: 16 residues. CDR3 loop: CASSLARTAATDTQYF. The CDR3 bases are TGCGCCAGCAGCTTGGCTCGGACCGCGGCCACAGATACGCAGTATTTT.

This clonotype was seen repeatedly, ten times or more. The J gene is TRBJ2-2, the V gene TRBV7-9; D is possibly TRBD1 (5 bases). The CDR3 is made up of 17 amino acids. Looked up from germline, CDR1 is SEHNR and CDR2 is FQNEAQ (reference sequence). With 5 bases removed from V and 3 bases from J, the gap between germline ends came to 19 bases. The CDR3 spells CASSQDARTRDTGELFF. In DNA, the CDR3 is TGTGCCAGCAGCCAGGACGCCAGGACAAGAGACACCGGGGAGCTGTTTTTT.

In its sample, this clonotype was seen many times. This chain links TRBV3-1 with TRBJ1-2, with 9 bases identical to TRBD1. The trim removed 3 bases at V and 5 bases at J, leaving 19 bases unmatched. CDR3 length: 19 residues. From germline, CDR1 is LGHDT and CDR2 YNNKEL (reference sequence). As DNA, the CDR3 is TGTGCCAGCAGCCAGGGGAAGGAACGGGACAGGGCCGGTTATTATGGCTACACCTTC. Residues: CASSQGKERDRAGYYGYTF.

This chain links TRBV12-3 or TRBV12-4 with TRBJ1-4, with 9 bases identical to TRBD1. This CDR3 comprises 13 residues. Losses at the gene ends were 6 bases for V and 7 bases for J; bases not matched to a gene: 3. The DNA of the CDR3 is TGTGCCAGCAGGCGGACAGGGGCTGAAAAACTGTTTTTT. This codes for CASRRTGAEKLFF.

Ten or more counts support this clonotype. The chain links TRBV5-1 to TRBJ1-1; D not certain. The V end was cut by 2 bases, the J end by 4 bases, with 9 bases between. Germline V gene sequence: CDR1 SGHRS, CDR2 YFSETQ. CDR3 length: 13 residues. The CDR3 is CASSFGSVTEAFF. CDR3 DNA sequence: TGCGCCAGCAGCTTTGGTTCGGTCACTGAAGCTTTCTTT.

In this sample, this clonotype turned up a few times. This sequence joins TRBV4-2 and TRBJ2-4, with TRBD2 matching over 7 bases. The CDR3 covers 17 residues. Germline CDR1 reads LGHNA; CDR2 reads YNFKEQ. V trimming: 0 bases; J trimming: 0 bases; junction bases outside the gene matches: 5. CDR3 sequence reads: CASSQEGGSLAKNIQYF. The CDR3 DNA reads as TGTGCCAGCAGCCAAGAGGGGGGGAGTCTAGCCAAAAACATTCAGTACTTC.

This clonotype was observed a few times. The rearrangement joins TRBV6-1 to TRBJ2-5; no firm D call. The germline gives CDR1 MNHNS, CDR2 SASEGT. The V gene lost 2 bases and the J gene lost 2 bases, with 6 bases spanning the gap. The CDR3 has 13 amino acids. CDR3 bases: TGTGCCAGCAGTGAAAGACATCAAGAGACCCAGTACTTC. It encodes CASSERHQETQYF.

V gene TRBV2 combines with J gene TRBJ1-5, with unresolved D. The germline V gene has CDR1 SNHLY and CDR2 FYNNEI. V gave up 1 base and J gave up 6 bases, with 7 bases separating them. The CDR3 totals 13 residues. DNA for the CDR3: TGTGCCAGCAGTGAAGAGGTGCTTCAGCCCCAGCATTTT. Its translation: CASSEEVLQPQHF.

This clonotype occurred a few times. This chain connects TRBV5-6 to TRBJ1-6; 9 nucleotides line up with TRBD1. V shed 7 bases, J shed 7 bases, and the junction held 21 bases outside the gene matches. This CDR3 has 19 amino acids. CDR1 and CDR2 from the germline V gene are SGHDT and YYEEEE. This CDR3 reads CASVPNQGQGWNENSPLHF. CDR3 sequence (DNA): TGTGCCAGCGTACCGAACCAGGGACAGGGATGGAATGAAAATTCACCCCTCCACTTT.

This clonotype was picked up many times. V usage is TRBV5-8 and J usage is TRBJ1-4; no clear D gene. V lost 0 bases, J lost 2 bases, and 11 bases lay in between. The CDR3 is 16 residues long. Germline V gene sequence: CDR1 SGHTS, CDR2 YDEGEE. For the CDR3, the DNA is TGTGCCAGCAGCTTGGGGGATCGGATCACTAATGAAAAACTGTTTTTT. This codes for CASSLGDRITNEKLFF.